This entry is about one T cell receptor beta chain. The antigen this receptor binds is unknown. Base qualities are not at hand, and no much larger clone is one base apart. CDR1 and CDR2 are read off the germline V gene as SNHLY and FYNNEI. Measured from the cysteine to the phenylalanine, the CDR3 is 15 residues long. Just the 45-base CDR3 DNA is kept, in frame starting at base 1. Trimming removed 6 bases from V and 2 bases from J; the gene matches leave 6 bases unexplained. The data derive from a study of blood T cell repertoires in COVID-19 (TCRdb year 2020). In terms of the full investigation: The collaborator samples originated in the United States, Italy and Spain and spanned the acute and convalescent phases of COVID-19. The repertoires were released in a freely available public database meant as a resource for research on the immune response to SARS-CoV-2. The prospective study material was composed of cDNA or gDNA derived from T cells, B-cell-depleted T cells, or PBMCs. The dataset comprised deeply sampled blood TCRbeta repertoires from subjects exposed to, actively infected with, or recovered from COVID-19. The samples were drawn from the first 160 participants of the ongoing ImmuneRACE study and from about 1,200 subjects provided by 6 global collaborators. Where HLA class I and class II types were available, the types were taken from metadata supplied by the sample provider, not from assay-based typing. Sample metadata almost always included a de-identified subject ID, COVID-19 status, age in years and sex.

In Seattle, one collaborating source enrolled patients while the infection was active and tracked those patients longitudinally over the course of disease. Each collaborating institution followed its own protocols to collect whole blood in K2EDTA tubes. For TCRbeta analysis, collaborator samples were shipped as frozen whole blood, as isolated PBMCs, or as DNA extracted from either sample type. General conclusions and limits of the study: How much clinical and demographic metadata was included differed by source and by participant, and the metadata was provided uncurated.

TCRbeta CDR3 regions were amplified from genomic DNA by means of the immunoSEQ Assay, a bias-controlled multiplex PCR. As for the original processing: Nucleated cell counts per sample were estimated from amplification of reference gene primers within the assay. Sequence reads were collapsed and filtered to measure the absolute abundance of every unique TCRbeta CDR3 rearrangement. For each sample, productive Simpson clonality was calculated as the square root of Simpson's diversity index across productive rearrangements. TCRdb carries this immuneACCESS record with in-frame sequences only. Its versions omit some clonotypes, under half of them owing to an unresolved V gene in the studies checked, with the rest unexplained. Clone size and V and J calls were adopted from that table, with D and trimming inferred from the DNA. A total of 250,000 to 300,000 clones appear in this sample, 88% of them only once. The biggest ten clones account for about 11% of the sample.

The chain uses TRBV2 and TRBJ2-3, with 9 central nucleotides matching TRBD2. Source material: peripheral blood. This sequence originates from a woman in her thirties with COVID-19, enrolled during active disease. This receptor carries the CDR3 CASRRWTSDTDTQYF. The DNA is as follows: TGTGCCAGCAGGAGATGGACTAGCGACACAGATACGCAGTATTTT. Outside the CDR3, residues come from the reference TRBV2 and TRBJ2-3 proteins, so the full variable domain is: EPEVTQTPSHQVTQMGQEVILRCVPISNHLYFYWYRQILGQKVEFLVSFYNNEISEKSEIFDDQFSVERPDGSNFTLKIRSTKLEDSAMYFCASRRWTSDTDTQYFGPGTRLTVL.